This T cell receptor (beta chain) emerged from a study of blood T cell repertoires in COVID-19. At the level of the study: Donors in the United States, Italy and Spain gave samples during acute or convalescent COVID-19. PBMCs, B-cell-depleted T cells, or T cells provided the cDNA or gDNA that made up the material.

Original methodology: Nucleated cell counts were estimated from reference gene primer amplification. Repertoires were generated with immunoSEQ multiplex PCR, while TCRdb's copy carries only in-frame clones and drops some. V, J and clone size were drawn from that table, and D and trimming were deduced from the DNA. The sample includes about 220,000 clones, 80% of them seen just once. V lost 6 bases to trimming and J lost 6 bases, with 20 bases between them. From germline, CDR1 is ENHRY and CDR2 SYGVKD. This CDR3 region has 16 residues. Sequenced input: peripheral blood. This TCR was recovered from a human donor in a cohort sampled during active COVID-19. The chain has TRBV10-3 and TRBJ2-2; possible D gene TRBD1, 5 bases. The CDR3 here is CAISRHETEPPGELFF. The DNA for the CDR3 is TGTGCCATCAGCCGTCATGAGACAGAGCCTCCCGGGGAGCTGTTTTTT.